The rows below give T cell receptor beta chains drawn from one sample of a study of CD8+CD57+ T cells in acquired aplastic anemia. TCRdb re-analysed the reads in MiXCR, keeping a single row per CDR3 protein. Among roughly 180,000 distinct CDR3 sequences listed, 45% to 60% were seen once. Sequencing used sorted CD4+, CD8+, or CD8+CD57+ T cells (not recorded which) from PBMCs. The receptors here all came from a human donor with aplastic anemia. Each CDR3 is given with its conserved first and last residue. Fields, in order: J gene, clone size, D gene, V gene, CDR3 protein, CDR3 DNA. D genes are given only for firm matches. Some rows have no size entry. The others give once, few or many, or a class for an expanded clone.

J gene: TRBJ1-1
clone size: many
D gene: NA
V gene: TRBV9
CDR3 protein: CASSLTTSNTEAFF
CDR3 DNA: TGTGCCAGCAGCCTAACTACAAGCAACACTGAAGCTTTCTTT

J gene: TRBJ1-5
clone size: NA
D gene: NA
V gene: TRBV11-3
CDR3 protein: CASSLDPYSNQPQHF
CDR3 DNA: TGTGCCAGCAGCTTAGATCCTTATAGCAATCAGCCCCAGCATTTT

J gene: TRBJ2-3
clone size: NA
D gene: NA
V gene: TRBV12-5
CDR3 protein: CASGLVIRQGVTDTQYF
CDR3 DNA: TGTGCTAGTGGTTTGGTAATTCGGCAGGGAGTGACAGATACGCAGTATTTT

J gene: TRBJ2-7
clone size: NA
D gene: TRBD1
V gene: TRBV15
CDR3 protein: CATSSLGRTGGYEQYF
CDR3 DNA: TGTGCCACCAGCAGTTTAGGGCGGACAGGAGGCTACGAGCAGTACTTC

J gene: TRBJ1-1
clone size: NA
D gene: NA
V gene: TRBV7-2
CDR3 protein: CASSYADTEAFF
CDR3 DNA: TGTGCCAGCAGCTACGCGGACACTGAAGCTTTCTTT

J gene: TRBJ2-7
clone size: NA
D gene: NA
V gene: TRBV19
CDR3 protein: CASSIRLSSYEQYF
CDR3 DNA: TGTGCCAGTAGTATACGGTTGAGCAGCTACGAGCAGTACTTC

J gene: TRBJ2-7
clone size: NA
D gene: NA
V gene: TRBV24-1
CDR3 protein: CATSTGSYEQYF
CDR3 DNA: TGTGCCACCTCGACAGGATCATACGAGCAGTACTTC

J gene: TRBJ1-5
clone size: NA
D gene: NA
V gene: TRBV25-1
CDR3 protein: CASSDYENQPQHF
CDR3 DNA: TGTGCCAGCAGTGATTATGAGAATCAGCCCCAGCATTTT

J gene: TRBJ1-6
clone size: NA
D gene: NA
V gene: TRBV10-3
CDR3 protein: CAIGQATLNSPLHF
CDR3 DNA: TGTGCCATCGGGCAGGCAACACTTAATTCACCCCTCCACTTT

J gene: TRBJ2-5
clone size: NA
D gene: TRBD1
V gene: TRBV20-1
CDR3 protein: CSAPGGAVETQYF
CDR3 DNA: TGCAGTGCTCCAGGGGGTGCTGTGGAGACCCAGTACTTC

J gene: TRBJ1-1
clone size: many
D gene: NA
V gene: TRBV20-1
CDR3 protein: CSARETGWRAFF
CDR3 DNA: TGCAGTGCTAGAGAAACCGGATGGAGGGCTTTCTTT

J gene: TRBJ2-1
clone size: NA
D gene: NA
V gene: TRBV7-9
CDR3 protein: CANSRELGNEQFF
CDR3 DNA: TGTGCCAACAGTAGAGAATTGGGGAATGAGCAGTTCTTC

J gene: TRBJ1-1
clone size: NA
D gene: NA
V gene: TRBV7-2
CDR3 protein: CASHDRFGTEAFF
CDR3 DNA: TGTGCCAGCCATGACAGGTTCGGGACTGAAGCTTTCTTT

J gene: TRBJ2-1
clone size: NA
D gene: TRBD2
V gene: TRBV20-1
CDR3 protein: CSAREKRTSLYNEQFF
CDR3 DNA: TGCAGTGCTAGAGAAAAAAGGACTAGCCTCTACAATGAGCAGTTCTTC

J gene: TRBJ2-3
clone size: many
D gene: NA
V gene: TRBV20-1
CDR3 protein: CSARYTGRTDTQYF
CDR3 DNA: TGCAGTGCTAGATACACAGGGCGCACAGATACGCAGTATTTT

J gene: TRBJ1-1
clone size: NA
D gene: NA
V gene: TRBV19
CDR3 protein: CASSIGRFTEAFF
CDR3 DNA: TGTGCCAGTAGTATTGGGAGGTTCACTGAAGCTTTCTTT

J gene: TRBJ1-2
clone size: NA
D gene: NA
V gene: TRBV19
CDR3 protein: CASSITGYGYTF
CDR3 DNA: TGTGCCAGTAGTATAACCGGATATGGCTACACCTTC

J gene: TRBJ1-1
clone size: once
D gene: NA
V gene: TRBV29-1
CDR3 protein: CSVGRIMNTEAFF
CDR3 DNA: TGCAGCGTTGGGCGTATCATGAACACTGAAGCTTTCTTT

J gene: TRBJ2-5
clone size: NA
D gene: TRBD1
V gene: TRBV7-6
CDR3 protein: CASSREGQGIWETQYF
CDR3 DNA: TGTGCCAGCAGCCGGGAGGGACAGGGGATCTGGGAGACCCAGTACTTC

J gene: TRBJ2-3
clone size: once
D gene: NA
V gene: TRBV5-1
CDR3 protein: CASSNSDTQYF
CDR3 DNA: TGCGCCAGCAGCAATAGCGATACGCAGTATTTT

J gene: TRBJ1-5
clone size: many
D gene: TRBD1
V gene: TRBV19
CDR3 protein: CASSAQTGAGSNQPQHF
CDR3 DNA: TGTGCCAGTAGTGCCCAGACAGGGGCAGGGAGCAATCAGCCCCAGCATTTT

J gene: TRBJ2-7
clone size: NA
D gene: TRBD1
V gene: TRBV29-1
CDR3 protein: CSPDPGQGSYEQYF
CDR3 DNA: TGCAGCCCCGATCCGGGACAGGGGTCCTACGAGCAGTACTTC

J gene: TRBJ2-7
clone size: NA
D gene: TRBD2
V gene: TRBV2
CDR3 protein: CASSPRDYPYEQYF
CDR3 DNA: TGTGCCAGCAGTCCCCGGGACTACCCCTACGAGCAGTACTTC

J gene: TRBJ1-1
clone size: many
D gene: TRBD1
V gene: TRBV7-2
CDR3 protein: CASSLQQGGTEAFF
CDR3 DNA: TGTGCCAGCAGCTTACAACAGGGGGGAACTGAAGCTTTCTTT

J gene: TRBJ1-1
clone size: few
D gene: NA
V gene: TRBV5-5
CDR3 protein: CASSLRNKIAEAFF
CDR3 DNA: TGTGCCAGCAGCTTGAGGAATAAGATCGCTGAAGCTTTCTTT

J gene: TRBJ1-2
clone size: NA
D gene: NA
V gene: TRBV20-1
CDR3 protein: CSANRVLGYTF
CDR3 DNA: TGCAGTGCTAACAGGGTTCTTGGCTACACCTTC

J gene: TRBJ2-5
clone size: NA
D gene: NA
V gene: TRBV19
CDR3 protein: CASSMAGETQYF
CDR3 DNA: TGTGCCAGTAGTATGGCGGGGGAGACCCAGTACTTC

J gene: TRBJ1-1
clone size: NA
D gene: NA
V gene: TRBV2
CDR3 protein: CASSPEGLRGSTEAFF
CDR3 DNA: TGTGCCAGCAGCCCAGAGGGACTCAGGGGTAGTACTGAAGCTTTCTTT

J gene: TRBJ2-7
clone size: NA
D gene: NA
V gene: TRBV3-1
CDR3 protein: CASSQEGSAGLNYEQYF
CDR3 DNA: TGTGCCAGCAGCCAAGAAGGGTCGGCGGGACTCAACTACGAGCAGTACTTC

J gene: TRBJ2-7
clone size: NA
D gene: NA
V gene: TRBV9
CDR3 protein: CASSVGSPIASYEQYF
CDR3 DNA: TGTGCCAGCAGCGTAGGCAGCCCAATCGCCTCCTACGAGCAGTACTTC

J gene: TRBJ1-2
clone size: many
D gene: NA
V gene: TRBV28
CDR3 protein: CASHSRGGGYTF
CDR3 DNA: TGTGCCAGTCATTCCAGGGGAGGTGGCTACACCTTC

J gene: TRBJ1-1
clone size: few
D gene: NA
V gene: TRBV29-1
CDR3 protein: CSVVRVVNTEAFF
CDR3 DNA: TGCAGCGTCGTCAGGGTGGTTAACACTGAAGCTTTCTTT

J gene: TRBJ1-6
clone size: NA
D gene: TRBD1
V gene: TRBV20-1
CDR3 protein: CSARETGSSYNSPLHF
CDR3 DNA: TGCAGTGCTAGAGAGACAGGGAGCTCCTATAATTCACCCCTCCACTTT

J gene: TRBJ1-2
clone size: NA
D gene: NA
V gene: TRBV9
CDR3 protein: CASSFPYGYTF
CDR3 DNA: TGTGCCAGCAGCTTTCCCTATGGCTACACCTTC

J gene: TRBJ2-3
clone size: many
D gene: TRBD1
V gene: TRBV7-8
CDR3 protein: CASRLTGGSSTDTQYF
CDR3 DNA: TGTGCCAGCAGATTAACAGGGGGCTCTAGCACAGATACGCAGTATTTT

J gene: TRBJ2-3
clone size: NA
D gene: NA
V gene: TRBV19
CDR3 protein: CASSIGARGGTDTQYF
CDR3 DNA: TGTGCCAGTAGCATAGGGGCCAGGGGGGGGACAGATACGCAGTATTTT

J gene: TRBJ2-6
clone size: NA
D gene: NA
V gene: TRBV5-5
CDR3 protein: CASSWLGTGANVLTF
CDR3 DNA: TGTGCCAGCAGCTGGTTGGGGACTGGGGCCAACGTCCTGACTTTC

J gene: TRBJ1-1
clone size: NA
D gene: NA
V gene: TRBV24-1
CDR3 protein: CANHRDGEAFF
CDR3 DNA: TGTGCTAACCACCGGGACGGTGAAGCTTTCTTT